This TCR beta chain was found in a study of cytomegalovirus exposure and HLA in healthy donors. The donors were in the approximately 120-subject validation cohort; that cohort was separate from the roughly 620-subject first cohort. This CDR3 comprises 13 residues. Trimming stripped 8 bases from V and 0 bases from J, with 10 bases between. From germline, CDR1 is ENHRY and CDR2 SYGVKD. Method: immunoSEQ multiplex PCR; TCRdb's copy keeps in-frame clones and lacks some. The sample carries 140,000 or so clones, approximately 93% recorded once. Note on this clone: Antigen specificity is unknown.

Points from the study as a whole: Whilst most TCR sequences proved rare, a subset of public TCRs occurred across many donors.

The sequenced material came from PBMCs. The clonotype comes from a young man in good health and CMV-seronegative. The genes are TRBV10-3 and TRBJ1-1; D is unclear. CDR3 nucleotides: TGTGCCATCTGGGCAGGAATGAACACTGAAGCTTTCTTT. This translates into CAIWAGMNTEAFF.